A selection of T cell receptor beta chains follows, all from one sample in a study of blood T cell repertoires in COVID-19. Sequencing used immunoSEQ multiplex PCR; TCRdb keeps in-frame clones, though not all of them. The sample has about 270,000 clones; 88% are singletons. What was sequenced was peripheral blood. The receptors shown here come from a man in his sixties who had recovered from COVID-19. Each CDR3 is given without its conserved first and last residue. A D gene is named only where the DNA matches it firmly.

V	D	J	CDR3
TRBV6-4	NA	TRBJ2-2	ASNPGGPYTGELF
TRBV3-1/TRBV3-2	NA	TRBJ2-7	ASSQYGEAYEQY
TRBV6-5	TRBD1	TRBJ1-6	ASSGWTGFHSPLH
TRBV2	TRBD2	TRBJ2-7	AGLGLAGTYEQY
TRBV19	NA	TRBJ1-1	ASGPSIGPFTEAF
TRBV6-6	TRBD2	TRBJ2-3	ASSYPSGVRTDTQY
TRBV11-2	NA	TRBJ1-1	ASSLVGQPATEAF
TRBV5-6	NA	TRBJ2-7	ASSQTREQY
TRBV6-1	NA	TRBJ1-4	ASSDSRGRLLGNEKLF
TRBV29-1	NA	TRBJ2-3	SVYGGSKDTQY